The 32 T cell receptor beta chains given below trace back to one sample, sequenced in a study of blood T cell repertoires in COVID-19. Profiling relied on immunoSEQ multiplex PCR, and the TCRdb table lists in-frame clones only, not all of them. This sample has some 250,000 clones, with more than 70% found just once. The sample comprised peripheral blood. These receptors were obtained from a man older than 75 with acute or convalescent COVID-19.

This clone was observed once. The rearrangement uses TRBV6-6 and TRBJ2-2; TRBD2 agrees at 8 bases. Per germline, CDR1 MNHNY and CDR2 SVGAGI (reference sequence). The CDR3 totals 16 residues. The J segment lost 4 bases and the V segment lost 5 bases, leaving 9 bases of the junction unmatched. The CDR3 is CASSHGLAGLTGELFF. For the CDR3, the DNA is TGTGCCAGCAGTCACGGCTTAGCGGGGCTCACCGGGGAGCTGTTTTTT.

A few counts support this clone. V usage is TRBV27 and J usage is TRBJ1-5; D is ambiguous. V was pared by 3 bases and J by 6 bases, with 9 bases between. The CDR3 has 13 residues. Germline V CDR1 and CDR2: MNHEY, SMNVEV (reference sequence). The CDR3 nucleotides are TGTGCCAGCAGTTTCATAGGCGGTCAGCCCCAGCATTTT. Protein sequence: CASSFIGGQPQHF.

The chain has TRBV5-1 and TRBJ2-2; 8 nucleotides line up with TRBD1. Germline CDR1 reads SGHRS; CDR2 reads YFSETQ. V lost 6 bases, J lost 1 base, and 5 bases stayed unmatched. This CDR3 is 15 amino acids long. In DNA form, the CDR3 reads TGCGCCAGCACAGCTGGGACAGGGAACACCGGGGAGCTGTTTTTT. Translating it yields CASTAGTGNTGELFF.

The V and J genes are TRBV4-2 and TRBJ2-5; D is perhaps TRBD2 (6 bases). V lost 0 bases, J lost 7 bases, and 15 bases lay in between. Germline CDR1 and CDR2: LGHNA and YNFKEQ. This CDR3 contains 15 residues. CDR3 sequence reads: CASSQDLLASGTQYF. The CDR3 coding sequence is TGTGCCAGCAGCCAAGATCTCCTAGCGAGTGGGACCCAGTACTTC.

This chain links TRBV2 with TRBJ1-2; D unresolved. Trimming took off 7 bases at V and 7 bases at J, with 25 bases between the two ends. The CDR3 contains 16 residues. CDR1 and CDR2 (germline): SNHLY, FYNNEI. The CDR3 nucleotides read TGTGCCAGCATATCGATTTTGAGGAAAGCGAGTTCTGGCTACACCTTC. Translated: CASISILRKASSGYTF.

The chain has TRBV4-1 and TRBJ2-1; 10 bases are shared with TRBD2. The germline V gene encodes CDR1 MGHRA and CDR2 YSYEKL. The CDR3 length is 18 residues. V shed 2 bases and J 0 bases; nucleotides not matched to a gene: 7. The CDR3 loop is CASSQRTASGSSYNEQFF. CDR3 nucleotides: TGCGCCAGCAGCCAACGGACTGCTAGCGGGAGCTCCTACAATGAGCAGTTCTTC.

The V call is TRBV6-1, the J call TRBJ2-7; 7 bases are shared with TRBD1. Germline CDR1 MNHNS, CDR2 SASEGT. There are 18 residues in the CDR3. The J segment lost 0 bases and the V segment lost 4 bases, leaving 15 bases of the junction unmatched. CDR3 coding DNA: TGTGCCAGCAGTGCCAGGGGGAGTCGGGGCCCCAACTCCTACGAGCAGTACTTC. Encoded protein: CASSARGSRGPNSYEQYF.

The V gene is TRBV24-1, the J gene TRBJ2-1; 13 bases match TRBD2. V shed 3 bases and J 7 bases; nucleotides not matched to a gene: 11. Germline-derived CDR1 and CDR2 are KGHDR and SFDVKD. This CDR3 region has 18 residues. The CDR3 region has the DNA TGTGCCACCAGTGATCAAGGACTAGCGGGAGAGTTTGGGAATGAGCAGTTCTTC. Translating it yields CATSDQGLAGEFGNEQFF.

This clone was recorded a few times. The CDR3 here is CASTYRATGELFF. CDR3 nucleotide sequence: TGTGCCAGCACCTACAGGGCCACCGGGGAGCTGTTTTTT. This chain uses TRBV27 with TRBJ2-2; D perhaps matches TRBD1 (6 bases). Germline-derived CDR1 and CDR2 are MNHEY and SMNVEV (reference sequence). This CDR3 spans 13 amino acids. Between the trimmed V and J ends, which lost 7 bases and 4 bases, there was a span of 10 bases.

This chain uses TRBV3-1 (or the pseudogene TRBV3-2) with TRBJ2-2; 10 bases are shared with TRBD2. CDR1 and CDR2 from the germline V gene are LGHDT and YNNKEL (reference sequence). The CDR3 loop spans 15 amino acids. V gave up 4 bases and J gave up 7 bases; unmatched junction bases: 6. Here the CDR3 reads CASSPSGGANGELFF. CDR3 in DNA: TGTGCCAGCAGCCCCAGCGGGGGGGCCAACGGGGAGCTGTTTTTT.

The genes are TRBV5-6 and TRBJ2-2; the match to TRBD2 covers 8 bases. CDR3 length: 15 residues. The junction had 8 bases not matched to a gene; V was cut back by 4 bases and J by 6 bases. Germline loops: CDR1 SGHDT, CDR2 YYEEEE. The CDR3 DNA follows: TGTGCCAGCAGCCCCCCAACGGGAGGGCCCGGGGAGCTGTTTTTT. Protein product: CASSPPTGGPGELFF.

This chain uses TRBV7-6 with TRBJ2-2; 9 nucleotides agree with TRBD2. The CDR3 sequence is 17 residues long. V gave up 1 base and J gave up 4 bases; unmatched junction bases: 7. The germline V gene has CDR1 SGHVS and CDR2 FNYEAQ. This chain's CDR3 is CASSLVSLAGFTGELFF. The CDR3 DNA follows: TGTGCCAGCAGCTTAGTTTCCCTAGCGGGGTTCACCGGGGAGCTGTTTTTT.

This chain joins TRBV5-4 and TRBJ1-1; weak D call: TRBD1 (5 bases). The CDR3 has 15 residues. Germline CDR1 is SGHNT and CDR2 is YYREEE (reference sequence). Trimming removed 0 bases at V and 1 base at J, with 10 bases between. The CDR3 protein is CASSLGEGWNTEAFF. The CDR3 nucleotides read TGTGCCAGCAGCTTGGGGGAGGGGTGGAACACTGAAGCTTTCTTT. The full variable domain, rest sourced from reference TRBV5-4 and TRBJ1-1, is ETGVTQSPTHLIKTRGQQVTLRCSSQSGHNTVSWYQQALGQGPQFIFQYYREEENGRGNFPPRFSGLQFPNYSSELNVNALELDDSALYLCASSLGEGWNTEAFFGQGTRLTVV.

Worth noting for this clone: The same CDR3 is also encoded by other DNA sequences in this sample. The rearrangement uses TRBV4-2 and TRBJ2-3; TRBD2 agrees at 8 bases. The CDR3 covers 15 residues. V trimming: 0 bases; J trimming: 1 base; junction bases outside the gene matches: 0. Germline CDR1 and CDR2: LGHNA and YNFKEQ. The CDR3 is CASSQELAGTDTQYF. CDR3 in DNA: TGTGCCAGCAGCCAAGAACTAGCGGGCACAGATACGCAGTATTTT.

The V gene is TRBV28, the J gene TRBJ1-5, with D unclear. CDR3 length: 12 residues. The V gene lost 8 bases and the J gene lost 0 bases, with 5 bases spanning the gap. Per germline, CDR1 MDHEN and CDR2 SYDVKM. The CDR3 sequence: CASFYSNQPQHF. The CDR3 bases are TGTGCCAGCTTTTATAGCAATCAGCCCCAGCATTTT.

The J gene is TRBJ2-1, the V gene TRBV5-1, with 8 bases fitting TRBD2. This CDR3 region has 14 residues. Germline CDR1 reads SGHRS; CDR2 reads YFSETQ. With V trimmed by 2 bases and J by 6 bases, 4 bases remained unmatched. The DNA for the CDR3 is TGCGCCAGCAGCTTCAACAGCGGGAGCAATGAGCAGTTCTTC. Encoded protein: CASSFNSGSNEQFF.

The V gene is TRBV15, the J gene TRBJ1-3, with 8 bases fitting TRBD1. Germline loops: CDR1 LNHNV, CDR2 YYDKDF (reference sequence). The CDR3 has 18 amino acids. With V trimmed by 1 base and J by 0 bases, 8 bases remained unmatched. The CDR3 protein is CATSRGWTGPFSGNTIYF. CDR3 sequence (DNA): TGTGCCACCAGCAGAGGTTGGACAGGGCCCTTCTCTGGAAACACCATATATTTT.

V and J are TRBV5-4 and TRBJ2-7; 8 nucleotides agree with TRBD1. Germline V gene data show CDR1 as SGHNT and CDR2 as YYREEE (reference sequence). The CDR3 sequence is 14 residues long. The J segment lost 4 bases and the V segment lost 4 bases, leaving 7 bases of the junction unmatched. CDR3 protein: CASSTRGPQYEQYF. The CDR3 DNA reads as TGTGCCAGCAGCACCAGGGGGCCCCAATACGAGCAGTACTTC.

The chain couples TRBV19 to TRBJ2-1; 12 positions match TRBD2. With V trimmed by 4 bases and J by 12 bases, 7 bases remained unmatched. Per the germline V gene, CDR1 is LNHDA and CDR2 is SQIVND (reference sequence). The CDR3 is 14 residues long. The CDR3 reads CASSTGLAGLGQFF. Written as DNA, the CDR3 is TGTGCCAGTAGTACGGGACTAGCGGGTCTAGGGCAGTTCTTC.

The chain employs TRBV19 and TRBJ2-5; maybe TRBD1 (5 bases). The CDR3 spans 14 residues. Deletions cut 3 bases from V and 2 bases from J, with 10 bases between. Germline CDR1 and CDR2: LNHDA and SQIVND (reference sequence). The CDR3 coding sequence is TGTGCCAGTAGTATTAGACAGAATCAAGAGACCCAGTACTTC. It codes for CASSIRQNQETQYF.

The V and J genes are TRBV28 and TRBJ1-5; 7 bases match TRBD1. Germline CDR1 reads MDHEN; CDR2 reads SYDVKM. V lost 4 bases and J lost 3; bases outside the gene matches: 6. This CDR3 spans 15 amino acids. The CDR3 region has the DNA TGTGCCAGCAGTTCCTACAGGGGCCCCAATCAGCCCCAGCATTTT. Residues: CASSSYRGPNQPQHF.

The chain recombines TRBV11-2 with TRBJ1-1; TRBD1 matches at 7 bases. After removal of 3 bases from V and 0 bases from J, the junction contained 1 base not matched to a gene. The CDR3 runs 14 residues. The germline V gene encodes CDR1 SGHAT and CDR2 FQNNGV. The CDR3 is CASSFQGVNTEAFF. The CDR3 DNA follows: TGTGCCAGCAGCTTTCAGGGGGTGAACACTGAAGCTTTCTTT.

The chain recombines TRBV5-6 with TRBJ1-5; D ambiguous. Germline lookup yields CDR1 SGHDT and CDR2 YYEEEE. CDR3 length: 12 residues. The V end was cut by 2 bases, the J end by 5 bases, with 5 bases between. The CDR3 DNA reads as TGTGCCAGCAGCTTACCGGATCAGCCCCAGCATTTT. This translates into CASSLPDQPQHF.

The J gene is TRBJ2-3, the V gene TRBV27, with TRBD2 matching over 10 bases. V was pared by 6 bases and J by 4 bases, with 10 bases of the junction left unmatched. CDR3 size: 16 residues. Germline CDR1 MNHEY, CDR2 SMNVEV (reference sequence). The CDR3 nucleotides read TGTGCCAGCAGGAAGCTAGCGGGAGAGAGGGCAGATACGCAGTATTTT. Its translation is CASRKLAGERADTQYF.

V and J are TRBV5-6 and TRBJ2-3; 9 bases match TRBD2. Germline trimming cut 4 bases from V and 2 bases from J; bases unmatched to any gene: 14. The CDR3 runs 18 residues. The germline CDR1 and CDR2 sequences are SGHDT and YYEEEE. The CDR3: CASSLFRVLAGDTDTQYF. The CDR3 nucleotides read TGTGCCAGCAGCCTTTTTCGGGTGTTAGCGGGAGACACAGATACGCAGTATTTT.

This chain links TRBV2 with TRBJ2-7; 10 bases agree with TRBD1. Germline values: CDR1 SNHLY, CDR2 FYNNEI. This CDR3 is 15 amino acids long. V lost 6 bases to trimming and J lost 2 bases; unmatched junction nucleotides: 7. CDR3 sequence reads: CASRVETGGPYEQYF. The CDR3, as DNA: TGTGCCAGCAGAGTAGAGACAGGGGGCCCCTACGAGCAGTACTTC.

The V call is TRBV6-2 or TRBV6-3, the J call TRBJ2-7, with a weak D call TRBD2 (6 bases). Deletions cut 3 bases from V and 4 bases from J, with 10 bases between. The CDR3 runs 13 residues. Germline CDR1 MNHEY, CDR2 SVGEGT. The CDR3 reads CASSYRGTYEQYF. DNA of the CDR3: TGTGCCAGCAGTTATCGGGGGACTTACGAGCAGTACTTC.

The chain joins TRBV7-6 to TRBJ1-6; no definite D call. The length of the CDR3 is 16 residues. V lost 5 bases and J 4 bases, leaving 15 bases between the germline ends. The germline V gene encodes CDR1 SGHVS and CDR2 FNYEAQ. DNA of the CDR3: TGTGCCAGCAGCACGAGCGCGCCCCCTTATAATTCACCCCTCCACTTT. Amino acids: CASSTSAPPYNSPLHF.

On this clone itself: The identical CDR3 is also encoded by other nucleotide sequences in the sample. The gene calls are TRBV5-1 and TRBJ1-2; a weak D match, TRBD1 (5 bases). Trimming shortened V by 2 bases and J by 0 bases, and 8 bases separated the two germline ends. Germline V lookup: CDR1 SGHRS, CDR2 YFSETQ. The CDR3 is made up of 14 amino acids. The CDR3 nucleotides read TGCGCCAGCAGCTTAGGGGATTCTAACTATGGCTACACCTTC. Translation gives CASSLGDSNYGYTF.

The chain carries TRBV24-1 and TRBJ2-1; D might be TRBD1 (5 bases). Trimming took off 1 base at V and 8 bases at J, with 17 bases between the two ends. Germline V gene lookup returns CDR1 KGHDR and CDR2 SFDVKD. This CDR3 comprises 16 residues. CDR3 in DNA: TGTGCCACCAGTGATTTCCAGGGTTTTCGGAAGGATGAGCAGTTCTTC. The encoded protein is CATSDFQGFRKDEQFF.

This chain uses TRBV4-1 with TRBJ2-1; 7 bases line up with TRBD1. The CDR3 length is 16 residues. Germline loops: CDR1 MGHRA, CDR2 YSYEKL. With 0 bases clipped from V and 2 bases from J, the junction kept 4 bases outside the gene matches. The CDR3 sequence is CASSQDRQGAYNEQFF. For the CDR3, the DNA is TGCGCCAGCAGCCAAGATCGACAGGGTGCCTACAATGAGCAGTTCTTC.

This chain links TRBV25-1 with TRBJ2-7; 7 bases align to TRBD1. Germline-derived CDR1 and CDR2 are MGHDK and SYGVNS. The CDR3 is made up of 15 amino acids. V lost 6 bases, J lost 3 bases, and 11 bases stayed unmatched. For the CDR3, the DNA is TGTGCCAGCAGGAGGGGCGGACAGGAGAACTACGAGCAGTACTTC. Translation gives CASRRGGQENYEQYF.